These 31 T cell receptor beta chains were sequenced from one sample in a study of blood T cell repertoires in COVID-19. Measured with immunoSEQ multiplex PCR; TCRdb has only the in-frame clones, and not every one. Of about 100,000 clones listed, around 80% are singletons. Source material: peripheral blood. These receptors all stem from a man aged 55 to 70 with active or convalescent COVID-19.

V is TRBV5-8 and J is TRBJ1-5; D possibly corresponds to TRBD1 (5 bases). The CDR3 length is 15 residues. The germline gives CDR1 SGHTS, CDR2 YDEGEE. V lost 5 bases, J lost 2 bases, and 14 bases lay in between. CDR3 coding DNA: TGTGCCAGCAGTTTCCCGGGGGGTCGCAATCAGCCCCAGCATTTT. It is translated as CASSFPGGRNQPQHF.

The gene calls are TRBV6-6 and TRBJ1-5; D is undetermined. The CDR3 is 13 amino acids. Trimming stripped 6 bases from V and 5 bases from J, with 11 bases between. Germline loops: CDR1 MNHNY, CDR2 SVGAGI (reference sequence). The chain's CDR3 is CASRVFGDQPQHF. As DNA, the CDR3 is TGTGCCAGCAGGGTATTCGGGGATCAGCCCCAGCATTTT.

The sample holds one count of this clone. The genes are TRBV20-1 and TRBJ1-2; D is uncertain. Trimming took off 3 bases at V and 4 bases at J, with 15 bases between the two ends. This CDR3 is 14 amino acids long. CDR1 and CDR2 from the germline V gene are DFQATT and SNEGSKA (reference sequence). CDR3 region: CSASFYTTGYGYTF. DNA of the CDR3: TGCAGTGCTAGTTTTTACACCACGGGCTATGGCTACACCTTC.

There are a few counts of this clone. The J gene is TRBJ1-5, the V gene TRBV6-5; perhaps TRBD1 as D (5 bases). Germline values: CDR1 MNHEY, CDR2 SVGAGI. Between the trimmed V and J ends, which lost 6 bases and 4 bases, there was a span of 10 bases. The CDR3 is 13 amino acids. CDR3 DNA: TGTGCCAGCAGAGCAGGGCCGAATCAGCCCCAGCATTTT. Translated: CASRAGPNQPQHF.

V gene TRBV12-3 or TRBV12-4 combines with J gene TRBJ2-2, with D unclear. Trimming removed 1 base from V and 5 bases from J, with 5 bases in between. The CDR3 sequence is 13 residues long. In DNA, the CDR3 is TGTGCCAGCAGTTTAGGGCGGACCGGGGAGCTGTTTTTT. Protein sequence: CASSLGRTGELFF.

The rearrangement joins TRBV24-1 to TRBJ1-2; a weak D match, TRBD1 (6 bases). The germline CDR1 and CDR2 sequences are KGHDR and SFDVKD. The CDR3 has 14 residues. Trimming left V 5 bases short and J 1 base short, with 10 bases between. The CDR3, as DNA: TGTGCCACCAGTGCGACAGGAATTAACTATGGCTACACCTTC. Its protein is CATSATGINYGYTF.

The chain has TRBV29-1 and TRBJ2-2; perhaps TRBD2 as D (5 bases). Between the trimmed V and J ends, which lost 0 bases and 6 bases, there was a span of 5 bases. This CDR3 has 12 amino acids. Per the germline V gene, CDR1 is SQVTM and CDR2 is ANQGSEA. The CDR3 DNA reads as TGCAGCGTTGAAGAAGCGGCCGGGGAGCTGTTTTTT. It codes for CSVEEAAGELFF.

V and J are TRBV19 and TRBJ1-1, with TRBD1 matching 8 bases. The J segment lost 5 bases and the V segment lost 4 bases, leaving 9 bases of the junction unmatched. CDR1 and CDR2 (germline): LNHDA, SQIVND (reference sequence). The CDR3 extends over 15 amino acids. CDR3 DNA sequence: TGTGCCAGTAGTACCGTTGGACAGGGAAAAACTGAAGCTTTCTTT. Translated, it gives CASSTVGQGKTEAFF.

This clone has a handful of counts. For the CDR3, the DNA is TGTGCCAGCAGTGAAGCCTCCGCGGTTGGCTACACCTTC. Encoded protein: CASSEASAVGYTF. This chain uses TRBV6-1 with TRBJ1-2; the D is unclear. Trimming took off 0 bases at V and 7 bases at J, with 9 bases between the two ends. Germline loops: CDR1 MNHNS, CDR2 SASEGT. This CDR3 contains 13 residues.

The genes are TRBV19 and TRBJ2-1, with a possible D match to TRBD1 (5 bases). The CDR3 is 11 amino acids. Germline V CDR1 and CDR2: LNHDA, SQIVND (reference sequence). DNA of the CDR3: TGTGCGACAGTGAGCTACAATGAGCAGTTCTTC. It specifies CATVSYNEQFF.

The chain combines TRBV27 with TRBJ1-2; 10 bases are a match to TRBD1. Germline V lookup: CDR1 MNHEY, CDR2 SMNVEV (reference sequence). The CDR3 covers 12 residues. V was clipped by 5 bases and J by 6 bases; unmatched bases: 0. For the CDR3, the DNA is TGTGCCAGCAGTGACAGGGGGCATGGCTACACCTTC. Its translation: CASSDRGHGYTF.

The chain recombines TRBV12-3 or TRBV12-4 with TRBJ2-1, with 7 bases matching TRBD1. Trimming took 5 bases from V and 12 from J; bases not matched to a gene: 10. The CDR3 covers 13 residues. The CDR3 protein is CASSPDRVEGQFF. In DNA, the CDR3 is TGTGCCAGCAGTCCCGACAGGGTAGAGGGGCAGTTCTTC.

The rearrangement joins TRBV25-1 to TRBJ2-3; possibly TRBD2 for D (6 bases). This CDR3 region has 12 residues. V was cut by 8 bases and J by 2 bases, with 8 bases left in between. Germline CDR1 reads MGHDK; CDR2 reads SYGVNS. DNA of the CDR3: TGTGCCAGCGGGGGGATCACAGATACGCAGTATTTT. Its translation: CASGGITDTQYF. Combining the CDR3 with reference TRBV25-1 and TRBJ2-3 gives the whole variable domain EADIYQTPRYLVIGTGKKITLECSQTMGHDKMYWYQQDPGMELHLIHYSYGVNSTEKGDLSSESTVSRIRTEHFPLTLESARPSHTSQYLCASGGITDTQYFGPGTRLTVL.

The chain is built from TRBV27 and TRBJ2-2; 8 bases align to TRBD2. The CDR3 has 16 amino acids. Germline CDR1 and CDR2: MNHEY and SMNVEV (reference sequence). The junction had 8 bases not matched to a gene; V was cut back by 4 bases and J by 4 bases. CDR3 loop: CASSSLIAGRTGELFF. CDR3 sequence (DNA): TGTGCCAGCAGTTCTCTCATAGCGGGACGCACCGGGGAGCTGTTTTTT.

The chain couples TRBV5-4 to TRBJ2-2; D perhaps matches TRBD2 (7 bases). The V end lost 5 bases, the J end lost 4 bases, and 15 bases lay between the germline ends. The CDR3 is 15 amino acids. Looked up from germline, CDR1 is SGHNT and CDR2 is YYREEE (reference sequence). The CDR3 coding sequence is TGTGCCAGCAGGATAGGGGGGGCGGGCACCGGGGAGCTGTTTTTT. Amino acids: CASRIGGAGTGELFF.

The chain couples TRBV19 to TRBJ1-2; a possible D gene is TRBD1 (6 bases). With 3 bases removed from V and 5 bases from J, the gap between germline ends came to 10 bases. The CDR3 loop spans 13 amino acids. CDR1 is LNHDA, CDR2 SQIVND, per germline (reference sequence). The CDR3 sequence: CASSIGQQYGYTF. CDR3 coding DNA: TGTGCCAGTAGTATCGGACAGCAGTATGGCTACACCTTC.

The chain joins TRBV5-5 to TRBJ2-7; the match to TRBD2 covers 14 bases. The J segment lost 1 base and the V segment lost 4 bases, leaving 4 bases of the junction unmatched. The CDR3 covers 16 residues. CDR1 and CDR2 from the germline V gene are SGHKS and YYEKEE (reference sequence). The CDR3 spells CASSPGLAGDSYEQYF. CDR3 DNA: TGTGCCAGCAGCCCGGGACTAGCGGGAGATTCCTACGAGCAGTACTTC.

The chain uses TRBV29-1 and TRBJ2-1; possibly TRBD1 for D (5 bases). The CDR3 runs to 14 residues. The V end lost 4 bases, the J end lost 3 bases, and 13 bases lay between the germline ends. Germline values: CDR1 SQVTM, CDR2 ANQGSEA. CDR3 sequence (DNA): TGCAGCGTTGGGACATTGGGGAACTACAATGAGCAGTTCTTC. Amino acid sequence: CSVGTLGNYNEQFF.

The V call is TRBV15, the J call TRBJ2-3, with TRBD1 matching 7 bases. The ends lost 5 bases at V and 0 bases at J; junction bases unmatched: 8. The germline CDR1 and CDR2 sequences are LNHNV and YYDKDF (reference sequence). The CDR3 is 16 amino acids. This chain's CDR3 is CATSARQGPSTDTQYF. CDR3 sequence (DNA): TGTGCCACCAGCGCCCGACAGGGCCCTAGCACAGATACGCAGTATTTT.

V usage is TRBV11-2 and J usage is TRBJ1-2, with 9 positions matching TRBD1. The CDR3 sequence is 16 residues long. Unmatched junction bases numbered 10, after V lost 4 bases and J lost 4 bases. CDR1 and CDR2 (germline): SGHAT, FQNNGV. The CDR3 DNA reads as TGTGCCAGCAGCTCCGACTCCGGGACAGGGCCCTATGGCTACACCTTC. As protein: CASSSDSGTGPYGYTF.

The chain couples TRBV6-6 to TRBJ1-1; 9 bases are a match to TRBD1. Trimming cost V 4 bases and J 1 base; bases outside gene matches: 7. Germline V CDR1 and CDR2: MNHNY, SVGAGI (reference sequence). The length of the CDR3 is 16 residues. In nucleotides, the CDR3 is TGTGCCAGCAGTTTTAAGGGACAGGGAAAGAACACTGAAGCTTTCTTT. This translates into CASSFKGQGKNTEAFF.

This clone occurred once. The CDR3 bases are TGTGCCAGCAGCCCGACTATTCTCAGGAGCACAGATACGCAGTATTTT. This gives the protein CASSPTILRSTDTQYF. The chain has TRBV7-7 and TRBJ2-3, with D possibly TRBD2 on 5 matching bases. Trimming stripped 5 bases from V and 0 bases from J, with 15 bases between. This CDR3 has 16 residues. Germline V lookup: CDR1 SSHAT, CDR2 FNYEAQ (reference sequence).

The chain is built from TRBV5-4 and TRBJ2-3; TRBD1 agrees at 7 bases. CDR3 size: 15 residues. Germline CDR1 reads SGHNT; CDR2 reads YYREEE (reference sequence). J lost 4 bases, V lost 0 bases, and 5 bases had no gene match. The CDR3 DNA follows: TGTGCCAGCAGCTTGGGACAGGGCAGGCCAGATACGCAGTATTTT. Translating it yields CASSLGQGRPDTQYF.

The rearrangement joins TRBV7-9 to TRBJ1-1; TRBD1 aligns across 7 bases. The V and J ends lost 3 bases and 0 bases, in that order; junction bases with no gene match: 1. Germline V CDR1 and CDR2: SEHNR, FQNEAQ (reference sequence). There are 14 residues in the CDR3. The CDR3, as DNA: TGTGCCAGCAGCTTCGGACAGGTGAACACTGAAGCTTTCTTT. As protein: CASSFGQVNTEAFF. The full variable domain, its missing parts supplied by reference TRBV7-9 and TRBJ1-1, is DTGVSQNPRHKITKRGQNVTFRCDPISEHNRLYWYRQTLGQGPEFLTYFQNEAQLEKSRLLSDRFSAERPKGSFSTLEIQRTEQGDSAMYLCASSFGQVNTEAFFGQGTRLTVV.

Turning to this clone: The junction departs from the called germline gene at one end, perhaps through a read error. The V gene is TRBV5-1, the J gene TRBJ1-2; a weak D match, TRBD1 (5 bases). This CDR3 region has 12 residues. Per the germline V gene, CDR1 is SGHRS and CDR2 is YFSETQ. This CDR3 reads CASSLPDSLLYF. The CDR3 DNA reads as TGCGCCAGCAGCTTGCCCGACAGCTTGCTTTACTTC.

This clone appeared once. J is TRBJ2-1 and V is TRBV5-4; TRBD2 matches at 13 bases. J lost 4 bases, V lost 3 bases, and 7 bases had no gene match. Germline V lookup: CDR1 SGHNT, CDR2 YYREEE (reference sequence). The CDR3 loop spans 17 amino acids. The CDR3, as DNA: TGTGCCAGCAGCTCGGGACTAGCGGGAACTTTATACAATGAGCAGTTCTTC. It is translated as CASSSGLAGTLYNEQFF.

A few counts support this clone. The genes are TRBV27 and TRBJ2-5; the match to TRBD2 covers 12 bases. Germline V CDR1 and CDR2: MNHEY, SMNVEV (reference sequence). Trimming removed 3 bases from V and 5 bases from J; junction bases left unmatched: 7. There are 16 residues in the CDR3. The CDR3 reads CASSLETSGSLETQYF. CDR3 coding DNA: TGTGCCAGCAGTTTGGAGACTAGCGGGAGTTTGGAGACCCAGTACTTC.

The CDR3 bases are TGCGCCAGCAGCTCCCTAGCGGGAGAACGGGAGACCCAGTACTTC. Translated: CASSSLAGERETQYF. V and J are TRBV5-1 and TRBJ2-5, with TRBD2 matching over 10 bases. The CDR3 has 15 residues. J lost 5 bases, V lost 3 bases, and 7 bases had no gene match. Germline loops: CDR1 SGHRS, CDR2 YFSETQ.

This clone appeared a few times. The chain links TRBV27 to TRBJ2-2; possibly TRBD1 for D (6 bases). The V end lost 5 bases, the J end lost 6 bases, and 10 bases lay between the germline ends. The germline gives CDR1 MNHEY, CDR2 SMNVEV (reference sequence). CDR3 size: 13 residues. CDR3 bases: TGTGCCAGCAGTCACGACAGGTCCGGGGAGCTGTTTTTT. It encodes CASSHDRSGELFF.

This chain joins TRBV2 and TRBJ2-3; perhaps TRBD2 as D (6 bases). CDR1 SNHLY and CDR2 FYNNEI come from the germline V gene. Trimming cost V 4 bases and J 2 bases, with 13 bases left between them. CDR3 length: 15 residues. The CDR3 DNA follows: TGTGCCAGCAGTGCCGGAGGGACCTACACAGATACGCAGTATTTT. Amino acid sequence: CASSAGGTYTDTQYF.

This clone was detected a few times. The chain uses TRBV11-2 and TRBJ2-1, with D tentatively TRBD2 (5 bases). The V end lost 3 bases, the J end lost 1 base, and 10 bases lay between the germline ends. The CDR3 spans 15 residues. The germline V gene has CDR1 SGHAT and CDR2 FQNNGV. In DNA, the CDR3 is TGTGCCAGCAGCTTCGGCCCGGGATCCTACAATGAGCAGTTCTTC. Translation: CASSFGPGSYNEQFF.